Following are 20 T cell receptor beta chains from one sample sequenced in a study of regulatory and conventional T cells in RAG deficiency. Sequenced by immunoSEQ multiplex PCR; TCRdb stores in-frame clones only, minus some. The sample records approximately 10,000 clones, less than 95% being singletons. Regulatory T cells were sorted from blood as CD4+ CD25-high CD127-low cells. These same records also appear under a second study, on regulatory T cells. That source adds: The PCR used 52 TRBV and 13 TRBJ primers.

Sequencing was performed on CD127- CD25+ CD4+ Tregs sorted from blood. The receptors derive from a human donor in good health.

For this clone: The sample carries other DNA sequences with the same CDR3. The V and J genes are TRBV6-5 and TRBJ1-6; tentatively, D is TRBD1 (5 bases). V was clipped by 7 bases and J by 5 bases, with 9 bases between them. This CDR3 has 13 amino acids. Germline CDR1 MNHEY, CDR2 SVGAGI. The CDR3 sequence is CASTRAHNSPLHF. CDR3 bases: TGTGCCAGCACCAGGGCCCATAATTCACCCCTCCACTTT.

The rearrangement uses TRBV7-9 and TRBJ2-5; possible D gene TRBD2, 6 bases. Deletions cut 5 bases from V and 2 bases from J, with 18 bases between. The CDR3 has 16 residues. In germline, CDR1 is SEHNR, CDR2 FQNEAQ (reference sequence). Written as DNA, the CDR3 is TGTGCCAGCAGCCCCGGGACTCCCCGAAGTCAAGAGACCCAGTACTTC. It translates to CASSPGTPRSQETQYF. The whole variable domain, filled in from reference TRBV7-9 and TRBJ2-5, reads DTGVSQNPRHKITKRGQNVTFRCDPISEHNRLYWYRQTLGQGPEFLTYFQNEAQLEKSRLLSDRFSAERPKGSFSTLEIQRTEQGDSAMYLCASSPGTPRSQETQYFGPGTRLLVL.

J is TRBJ1-5 and V is TRBV19, with D possibly TRBD1 on 6 matching bases. V was shortened by 9 bases and J by 1 base, with 13 bases between the two germline ends. This CDR3 region has 14 residues. Looked up from germline, CDR1 is LNHDA and CDR2 is SQIVND (reference sequence). CDR3 loop: CASGTQGSNQPQHF. CDR3 coding DNA: TGTGCCAGCGGCACTCAGGGGAGCAATCAGCCCCAGCATTTT.

The chain is built from TRBV2 and TRBJ1-2, with a tentative D call TRBD1 (6 bases). CDR3 length: 14 amino acids. Germline-derived CDR1 and CDR2 are SNHLY and FYNNEI. Trimming removed 3 bases from V and 8 bases from J, with 16 bases in between. The CDR3 bases are TGTGCCAGCAGTGATCTGGGCAGGGGTCGCGGCTACACCTTC. The encoded protein is CASSDLGRGRGYTF. Together with reference TRBV2 and TRBJ1-2, the CDR3 gives the full variable domain: EPEVTQTPSHQVTQMGQEVILRCVPISNHLYFYWYRQILGQKVEFLVSFYNNEISEKSEIFDDQFSVERPDGSNFTLKIRSTKLEDSAMYFCASSDLGRGRGYTFGSGTRLTVV.

The chain is built from TRBV5-6 and TRBJ1-4, with TRBD1 as a possible D gene (6 bases). The CDR3 spans 14 residues. Germline lookup yields CDR1 SGHDT and CDR2 YYEEEE. Trimming removed 4 bases at V and 7 bases at J, with 14 bases between. This chain's CDR3 is CASSRTEKGEKLFF. In nucleotides, the CDR3 is TGTGCCAGCAGCCGGACAGAAAAGGGTGAAAAACTGTTTTTT.

The chain links TRBV28 to TRBJ1-4; 9 bases fit TRBD1. There are 16 residues in the CDR3. The ends lost 5 bases at V and 5 bases at J; junction bases unmatched: 9. The V gene's germline CDR1 is MDHEN and CDR2 SYDVKM. The CDR3 DNA reads TGTGCCAGCAGTACCGGGACAGGGAACCCCAATGAAAAACTGTTTTTT. This gives the protein CASSTGTGNPNEKLFF.

V is TRBV4-1 and J is TRBJ1-6, with D tentatively TRBD1 (6 bases). The CDR3 is 17 amino acids. The V and J ends lost 1 base and 6 bases respectively, with 16 bases between them. Germline V CDR1 and CDR2: MGHRA, YSYEKL. CDR3: CASSQGLGGASNSPLHF. The CDR3 coding sequence is TGCGCCAGCAGCCAAGGATTGGGGGGGGCAAGTAATTCACCCCTCCACTTT.

V and J are TRBV6-4 and TRBJ1-5; possibly TRBD1 for D (6 bases). Germline loops: CDR1 MRHNA, CDR2 SNTAGT. Trimming stripped 9 bases from V and 11 bases from J, with 11 bases between. The CDR3 length is 10 residues. In DNA, the CDR3 is TGTGCCAGGTACAGGGTGTCCCAGCATTTT. Translating gives CARYRVSQHF.

The CDR3 nucleotides are TGTGCCAGCAGCGGGACAGGGGTTTATAGCAATCAGCCCCAGCATTTT. Translating it yields CASSGTGVYSNQPQHF. The gene calls are TRBV28 and TRBJ1-5; 10 positions agree with TRBD1. V gave up 6 bases and J gave up 0 bases; unmatched junction bases: 5. Germline CDR1 and CDR2: MDHEN and SYDVKM. The CDR3 consists of 16 residues.

The chain recombines TRBV4-1 with TRBJ1-3, with D possibly TRBD1 on 5 matching bases. Germline CDR1 is MGHRA and CDR2 is YSYEKL. There are 17 residues in the CDR3. V lost 0 bases, J lost 2 bases, and 14 bases lay in between. CDR3 region: CASSQEASGRPGNTIYF. CDR3 in DNA: TGCGCCAGCAGCCAAGAGGCATCAGGGCGCCCTGGAAACACCATATATTTT.

The gene calls are TRBV5-1 and TRBJ1-2; tentatively, D is TRBD1 (6 bases). CDR3 size: 14 residues. The ends were cut back, 0 bases at V and 6 bases at J, with 12 bases in the middle. Per the germline V gene, CDR1 is SGHRS and CDR2 is YFSETQ. Here the CDR3 DNA reads TGCGCCAGCAGCTTGGACAGGGTGACAAATGGCTACACCTTC. It yields the protein CASSLDRVTNGYTF.

This chain links TRBV30 with TRBJ1-2; D remains unclear. CDR3 size: 14 residues. CDR1 and CDR2 (germline): GTSNPN, SVGIG (reference sequence). V shed 3 bases and J shed 6 bases, with 17 bases lying between them. The CDR3 region is CAWRVWPISHGYTF. The CDR3 DNA is TGTGCCTGGAGAGTATGGCCGATATCGCATGGCTACACCTTC.

The rearrangement links TRBV28 to TRBJ1-5, with a weak D call TRBD1 (6 bases). CDR3 length: 15 residues. The germline V gene has CDR1 MDHEN and CDR2 SYDVKM. Trimming pared 2 bases from V and 6 bases from J, leaving 14 bases between. CDR3 sequence: CASSLVPGAVQPQHF. In nucleotides, the CDR3 is TGTGCCAGCAGTTTAGTTCCAGGGGCGGTTCAGCCCCAGCATTTT.

On this clone itself: An end of the junction differs from the germline gene, which may be a read error. Other nucleotide sequences in the sample specify the same CDR3. This sequence joins TRBV7-3 and TRBJ1-6; D not resolved. Germline V lookup: CDR1 SGHTA, CDR2 FQGTGA. The CDR3 consists of 15 residues. The CDR3 reads CASSLRVRNNSPLHF. As DNA, the CDR3 is TGTGCCAGCAGCTTAAGGGTGAGGAATAATTCCCCCCTCCACTTT.

This clone was detected only a few times. The chain employs TRBV2 and TRBJ1-4; D is perhaps TRBD1 (5 bases). Deletions cut 4 bases from V and 8 bases from J, with 17 bases between. This CDR3 is built from 15 residues. CDR1 SNHLY and CDR2 FYNNEI come from the germline V gene. The CDR3 spells CASSGGVAVREKLFF. The CDR3 DNA sequence: TGTGCCAGCAGTGGGGGGGTGGCAGTTAGGGAAAAACTGTTTTTT. Full variable domain (outside the CDR3, taken from reference TRBV2 and TRBJ1-4): EPEVTQTPSHQVTQMGQEVILRCVPISNHLYFYWYRQILGQKVEFLVSFYNNEISEKSEIFDDQFSVERPDGSNFTLKIRSTKLEDSAMYFCASSGGVAVREKLFFGSGTQLSVL.

V gene TRBV6-6 combines with J gene TRBJ2-7, with TRBD1 identical over 12 bases. Germline V CDR1 and CDR2: MNHNY, SVGAGI (reference sequence). There are 15 residues in the CDR3. J was trimmed by 5 bases and V by 0 bases; bases with no gene match: 2. CDR3 amino acids: CASSYSGQGAHEQYF. As DNA, the CDR3 is TGTGCCAGCAGTTACTCGGGACAGGGGGCGCACGAGCAGTACTTC.

This rearrangement joins TRBV6-6 to TRBJ2-1, with D unclear. The germline V and J ends were trimmed by 2 bases and 9 bases, with 8 bases remaining between them. The germline gives CDR1 MNHNY, CDR2 SVGAGI (reference sequence). The CDR3 totals 12 residues. The CDR3 DNA follows: TGTGCCAGCAGTTACGGGCTCGGTGAGCAGTTCTTC. This translates into CASSYGLGEQFF.

The V and J genes are TRBV29-1 and TRBJ1-1; D unclear. Per the germline V gene, CDR1 is SQVTM and CDR2 is ANQGSEA. The germline V and J ends were trimmed by 6 bases and 0 bases, with 11 bases remaining between them. The CDR3 is made up of 13 amino acids. DNA of the CDR3: TGCAGCGTCGGAGGGCGCCTGAACACTGAAGCTTTCTTT. Translating it yields CSVGGRLNTEAFF.

J is TRBJ1-2 and V is TRBV6-5; weak D call: TRBD1 (6 bases). Trimming removed 7 bases from V and 2 bases from J, with 8 bases in between. CDR1 and CDR2 from the germline V gene are MNHEY and SVGAGI. The CDR3 has 12 amino acids. The CDR3 loop is CASTQGNYGYTF. For the CDR3, the DNA is TGTGCCAGCACTCAGGGGAACTATGGCTACACCTTC.

The sample holds one count of this clone. The rearrangement links TRBV7-2 to TRBJ2-3, with D uncertain. Trimming removed 3 bases from V and 3 bases from J, with 4 bases in between. Germline values: CDR1 SGHTA, CDR2 FQGNSA. CDR3 size: 12 residues. Here the CDR3 reads CASSFFTDTQYF. The CDR3 DNA reads as TGTGCCAGCAGCTTCTTTACAGATACGCAGTATTTT.